Sequencing of this T cell receptor beta chain was carried out in a study of OX40 agonist ivuxolimab in advanced cancers. Regarding the study as a whole: The study observed clonal expansion of CD4+ and CD8+ blood T cells by week 6 at 0.1 to 3.0 mg/kg. Compared with CD4+, CD8+ T cells on average had more expanded clones.

Trimming cost V 2 bases and J 10 bases, with 15 bases left between them. The CDR3 totals 14 residues. Germline CDR1 MNHEY, CDR2 SVGAGI. Sequencing was performed with immunoSEQ multiplex PCR; in TCRdb, only in-frame clones are kept and a portion is missing. The sample shows approximately 57,000 clones, roughly four fifths of them seen only once. The investigators sampled blood at baseline, at cycle 4 day 1, and at cycle 7 day 1. Points on this clone: Antigen specificity is unknown.

The source material was CD4+ or CD8+ T cells sorted from blood, sampled in a trial of the OX40 agonist ivuxolimab. This TCR derives from an adult with an advanced solid tumor such as melanoma, head and neck, liver or kidney cancer. V usage is TRBV6-5 and J usage is TRBJ1-5; D gene uncertain. The CDR3 coding sequence is TGTGCCAGCAGTTACCCAAACATAGAGGGCCCCCAGCATTTT. Translation gives CASSYPNIEGPQHF.